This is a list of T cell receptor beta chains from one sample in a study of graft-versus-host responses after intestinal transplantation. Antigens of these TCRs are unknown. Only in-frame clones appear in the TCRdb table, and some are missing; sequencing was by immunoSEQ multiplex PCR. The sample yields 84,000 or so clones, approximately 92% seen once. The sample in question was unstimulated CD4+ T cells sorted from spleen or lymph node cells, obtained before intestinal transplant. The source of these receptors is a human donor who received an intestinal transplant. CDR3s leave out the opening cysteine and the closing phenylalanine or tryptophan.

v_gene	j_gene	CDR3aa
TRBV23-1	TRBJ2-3	ASSQSEPGRYHTQY
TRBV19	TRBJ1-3	ASTPSHSGNTIY
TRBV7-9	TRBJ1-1	ASSEQGLNTEAF
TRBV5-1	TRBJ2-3	ASSNLAGSTDTQY
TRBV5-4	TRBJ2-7	ASSLAGTVYEQY
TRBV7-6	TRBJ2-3	ASSLGGGADTQY
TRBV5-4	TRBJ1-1	ASSFRQDTEAF
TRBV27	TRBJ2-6	ASSFLGGANVLT
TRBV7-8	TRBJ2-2	ASSARGGGPPGELF
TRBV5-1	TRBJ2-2	ASSLRAENTGELF
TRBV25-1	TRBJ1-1	ASSVNKTLAGRTEAF
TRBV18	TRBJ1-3	ASSLRRAFSGNTIY
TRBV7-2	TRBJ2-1	ASSLGFEQF
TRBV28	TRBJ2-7	ASSLQGTSYEQY
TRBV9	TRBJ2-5	ASSVSGQDRETQY